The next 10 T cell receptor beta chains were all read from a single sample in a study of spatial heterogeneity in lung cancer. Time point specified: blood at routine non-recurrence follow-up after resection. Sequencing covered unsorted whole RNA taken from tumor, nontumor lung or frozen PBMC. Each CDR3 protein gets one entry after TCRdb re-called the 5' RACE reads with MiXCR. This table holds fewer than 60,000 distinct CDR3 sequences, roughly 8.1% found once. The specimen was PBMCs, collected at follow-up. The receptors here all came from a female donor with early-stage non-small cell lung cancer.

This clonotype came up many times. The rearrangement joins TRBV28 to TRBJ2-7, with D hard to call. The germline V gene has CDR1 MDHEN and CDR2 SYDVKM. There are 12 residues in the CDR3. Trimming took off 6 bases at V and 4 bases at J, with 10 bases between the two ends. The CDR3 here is CASRVLNYEQYF. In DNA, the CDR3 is TGTGCCAGCAGGGTACTCAATTACGAGCAGTACTTC.

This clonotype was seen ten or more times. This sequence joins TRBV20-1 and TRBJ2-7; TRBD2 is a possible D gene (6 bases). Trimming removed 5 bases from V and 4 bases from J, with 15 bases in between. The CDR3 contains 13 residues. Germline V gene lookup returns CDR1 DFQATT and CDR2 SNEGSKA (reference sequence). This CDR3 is CSAPRDLSYEQYF. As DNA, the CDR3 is TGCAGTGCTCCCCGGGACTTGTCGTACGAGCAGTACTTC.

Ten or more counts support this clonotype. The CDR3 region is CASSPYRGSFLEQYF. The CDR3 DNA reads TGTGCCAGCAGCCCTTACAGGGGGAGTTTTCTCGAGCAGTACTTC. This chain links TRBV5-8 with TRBJ2-7, with TRBD1 identical over 8 bases. Germline V gene lookup returns CDR1 SGHTS and CDR2 YDEGEE. The CDR3 has 15 residues. The J segment lost 6 bases and the V segment lost 4 bases, leaving 12 bases of the junction unmatched.

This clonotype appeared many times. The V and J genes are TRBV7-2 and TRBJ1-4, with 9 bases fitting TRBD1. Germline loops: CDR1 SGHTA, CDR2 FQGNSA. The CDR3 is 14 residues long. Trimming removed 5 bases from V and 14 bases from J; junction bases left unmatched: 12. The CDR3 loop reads CASSPGTGPRWLFF. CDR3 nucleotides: TGTGCCAGCAGCCCCGGGACAGGGCCTCGTTGGCTGTTTTTT.

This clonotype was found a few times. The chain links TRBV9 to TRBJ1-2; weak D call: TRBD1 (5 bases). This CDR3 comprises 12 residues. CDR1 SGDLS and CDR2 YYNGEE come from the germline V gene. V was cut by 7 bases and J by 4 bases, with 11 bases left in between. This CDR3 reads CASGGPSYGYTF. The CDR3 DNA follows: TGTGCCAGCGGGGGACCGAGCTATGGCTACACCTTC.

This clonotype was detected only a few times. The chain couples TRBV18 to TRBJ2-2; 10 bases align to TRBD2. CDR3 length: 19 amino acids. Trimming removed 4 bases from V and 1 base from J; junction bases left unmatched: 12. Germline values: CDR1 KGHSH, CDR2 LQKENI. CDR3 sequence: CASSRLPLAGEKNTGELFF. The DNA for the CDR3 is TGTGCCAGCTCACGACTCCCCCTAGCGGGGGAAAAGAACACCGGGGAGCTGTTTTTT.

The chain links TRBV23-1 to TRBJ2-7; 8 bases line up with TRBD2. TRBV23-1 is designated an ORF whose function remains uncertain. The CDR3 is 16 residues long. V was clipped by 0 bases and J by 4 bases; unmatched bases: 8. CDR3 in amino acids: CASSQSPGRGMYEQYF. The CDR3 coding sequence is TGCGCCAGCAGTCAATCCCCCGGGAGGGGTATGTACGAGCAGTACTTC.

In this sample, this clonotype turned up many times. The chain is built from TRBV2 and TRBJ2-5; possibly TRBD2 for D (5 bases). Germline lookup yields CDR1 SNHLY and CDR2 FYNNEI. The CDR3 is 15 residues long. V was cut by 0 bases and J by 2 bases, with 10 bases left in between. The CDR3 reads CASSEARGLQETQYF. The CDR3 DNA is TGTGCCAGCAGTGAAGCGCGTGGACTTCAAGAGACCCAGTACTTC.

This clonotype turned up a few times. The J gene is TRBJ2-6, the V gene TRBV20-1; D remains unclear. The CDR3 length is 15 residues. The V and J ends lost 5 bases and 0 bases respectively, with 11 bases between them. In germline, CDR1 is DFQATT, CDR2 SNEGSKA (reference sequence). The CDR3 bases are TGCAGTGCTCAACCTCTAATCTCTGGGGCCAACGTCCTGACTTTC. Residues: CSAQPLISGANVLTF.

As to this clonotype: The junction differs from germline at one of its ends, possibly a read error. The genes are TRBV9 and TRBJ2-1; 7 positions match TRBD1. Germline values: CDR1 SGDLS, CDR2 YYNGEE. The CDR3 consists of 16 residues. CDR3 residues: CASSGPQGVSFNEQFF. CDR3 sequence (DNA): TGTGCCAGCAGCGGACCCCAGGGGGTCTCCTTCAATGAGCAGTTCTTC.